This T cell receptor beta chain was captured by sequencing in a study of T cell responses to AZD1222 COVID-19 vaccine. For this clone: What it binds is unknown.

V lost 1 base and J 6 bases, leaving 8 bases between the germline ends. The CDR3 totals 12 residues. The germline gives CDR1 SGHNT, CDR2 YYREEE (reference sequence). Study results and caveats: Nearly half of spike-specific TCRs reportedly go after variant regions that carry no mutations. Increased Spike-specific TCR breadth and depth were observed after two AZD1222 doses. There were mostly white British donors and more females than males, and clonal diversity was possibly underestimated.

The data were produced by immunoSEQ multiplex PCR, yet TCRdb's version contains in-frame clones alone and is incomplete. The sample has about 110,000 clones; around nine tenths are singletons. Analysis merged second doses at about 4 or about 12 weeks. The receptor was derived from an adult who received the AZD1222 COVID-19 vaccine. The sample consisted of peripheral blood, taken 28 days after the second AZD1222 dose. The genes are TRBV5-4 and TRBJ2-7; no firm D call. The DNA for the CDR3 is TGTGCCAGCAGCTTGAGAGCTGCCGAGCAGTACTTC. Translated, it gives CASSLRAAEQYF.